The 22 T cell receptor beta chains reported below all come from one sample, sequenced in a study of blood T cell repertoires in COVID-19. TCRdb's table, derived via immunoSEQ multiplex PCR, lists solely in-frame clones and lacks some. The sample has about 90,000 clones; roughly 80% are singletons. Material: peripheral blood. The receptor source for this set is a woman aged 65 to 85 with acute or convalescent COVID-19.

The chain carries TRBV28 and TRBJ2-7, with D hard to call. CDR3 length equals 10 residues. Trimming pared 9 bases from V and 6 bases from J, leaving 9 bases between. Germline assignment: CDR1 MDHEN and CDR2 SYDVKM. The CDR3 protein is CASMAPEQYF. For the CDR3, the DNA is TGTGCCAGTATGGCTCCCGAGCAGTACTTC.

This CDR3 is CASSQDPRDNEQFF. In DNA, the CDR3 is TGCGCCAGCAGCCAAGATCCCAGGGACAATGAGCAGTTCTTC. The J gene is TRBJ2-1, the V gene TRBV4-3; weak D call: TRBD1 (5 bases). Germline CDR1 is LGHNA and CDR2 is YSLEER. Trimming shortened V by 0 bases and J by 5 bases, and 8 bases separated the two germline ends. The CDR3 consists of 14 residues.

The V and J genes are TRBV7-9 and TRBJ1-1; TRBD1 matches at 12 bases. CDR3 length: 16 amino acids. Trimming removed 5 bases from V and 2 bases from J; junction bases left unmatched: 6. Germline V gene data show CDR1 as SEHNR and CDR2 as FQNEAQ (reference sequence). CDR3 nucleotide sequence: TGTGCCAGCAGCCCACAAGGGACAGGGGGCAACACTGAAGCTTTCTTT. As protein: CASSPQGTGGNTEAFF.

The sample holds a few counts of this clone. The chain uses TRBV21-1 and TRBJ2-2; the D call in the table, TRBD2, was not verified against the DNA. TRBV21-1 is described as a pseudogene. This CDR3 region has 15 residues. In DNA form, the CDR3 reads TGTGCCAGCAGCAACCTCCGGGGTCCTACCGGGGAGCTGTTTTTT. This encodes CASSNLRGPTGELFF.

V usage is TRBV5-4 and J usage is TRBJ2-7, with 8 bases fitting TRBD1. The CDR3 covers 15 residues. Germline V lookup: CDR1 SGHNT, CDR2 YYREEE (reference sequence). With V trimmed by 4 bases and J by 5 bases, 11 bases remained unmatched. In DNA, the CDR3 is TGTGCCAGCAGCATCCCCGGGACAGGTTTCAACGAGCAGTACTTC. This codes for CASSIPGTGFNEQYF.

The chain carries TRBV25-1 and TRBJ2-3; D may be TRBD1 (6 bases). Germline CDR1 is MGHDK and CDR2 is SYGVNS. V lost 7 bases and J 0 bases, leaving 8 bases between the germline ends. The CDR3 runs to 13 residues. CDR3 bases: TGTGCCAGCACTACAGGGAGCACAGATACGCAGTATTTT. Residues: CASTTGSTDTQYF.

This chain uses TRBV4-3 with TRBJ2-2; D is perhaps TRBD2 (5 bases). The CDR3 extends over 16 amino acids. The germline V gene encodes CDR1 LGHNA and CDR2 YSLEER. The V and J ends lost 1 base and 4 bases respectively, with 13 bases between them. The CDR3 region is CASSQAPSGSTGELFF. The CDR3 DNA reads TGCGCCAGCAGCCAAGCCCCATCGGGATCCACCGGGGAGCTGTTTTTT.

This clone showed up just a few times. The chain combines TRBV6-5 with TRBJ1-3; D gene unclear. Germline V gene data show CDR1 as MNHEY and CDR2 as SVGAGI. V was shortened by 0 bases and J by 5 bases, with 8 bases between the two germline ends. The CDR3 contains 14 residues. As DNA, the CDR3 is TGTGCCAGCAGTTACTCGAGGTCTAGAAACACCATATATTTT. Amino acids: CASSYSRSRNTIYF.

The rearrangement links TRBV30 to TRBJ1-2; D is possibly TRBD1 (5 bases). Trimming shortened V by 0 bases and J by 7 bases, and 18 bases separated the two germline ends. Germline V gene sequence: CDR1 GTSNPN, CDR2 SVGIG (reference sequence). The CDR3 has 15 amino acids. CDR3 in amino acids: CAWSVRDLVSGGYTF. In DNA form, the CDR3 reads TGTGCCTGGAGTGTAAGGGACTTGGTTTCGGGTGGCTACACCTTC.

This chain joins TRBV2 and TRBJ2-3; no clear D. CDR1 is SNHLY, CDR2 FYNNEI, per germline. CDR3 length: 14 amino acids. V was clipped by 5 bases and J by 1 base, with 10 bases between them. In DNA, the CDR3 is TGTGCCAGCAGTCGTGGCCCAGGCACAGATACGCAGTATTTT. Translating it yields CASSRGPGTDTQYF.

V is TRBV7-2 and J is TRBJ1-2; 10 bases line up with TRBD1. This CDR3 has 14 amino acids. Germline values: CDR1 SGHTA, CDR2 FQGNSA. V trimming: 4 bases; J trimming: 4 bases; junction bases outside the gene matches: 3. DNA of the CDR3: TGTGCCAGCAGCTACTGGACAGGGGGCTATGGCTACACCTTC. It translates to CASSYWTGGYGYTF.

This clone was counted a single time. The J gene is TRBJ1-3, the V gene TRBV9, with a tentative D call TRBD1 (5 bases). The CDR3 extends over 15 amino acids. The V end was cut by 4 bases, the J end by 4 bases, with 15 bases between. Per germline, CDR1 SGDLS and CDR2 YYNGEE. CDR3 nucleotide sequence: TGTGCCAGCAGCTCCCGGGGGAGCATGGGAAACACCATATATTTT. Residues: CASSSRGSMGNTIYF.

This chain uses TRBV29-1 with TRBJ2-1, with TRBD2 identical over 8 bases. Germline assignment: CDR1 SQVTM and CDR2 ANQGSEA. The CDR3 covers 14 residues. The J segment lost 8 bases and the V segment lost 0 bases, leaving 6 bases of the junction unmatched. DNA for the CDR3: TGCAGCGTTGAAGATCGGACAGCGGGGGATGAGCAGTTCTTC. This encodes CSVEDRTAGDEQFF.

The genes are TRBV6-1 and TRBJ1-4, with D perhaps TRBD1 (6 bases). Germline V gene sequence: CDR1 MNHNS, CDR2 SASEGT. The V end lost 8 bases, the J end lost 4 bases, and 20 bases lay between the germline ends. This CDR3 has 16 amino acids. In DNA, the CDR3 is TGTGCCAGCGGTGGGACATGGGGGGGAATTAATGAAAAACTGTTTTTT. Amino acids: CASGGTWGGINEKLFF.

A few counts support this clone. This chain joins TRBV7-3 and TRBJ2-2; 10 bases agree with TRBD2. Looked up from germline, CDR1 is SGHTA and CDR2 is FQGTGA. The V gene end was trimmed by 5 bases and the J gene end by 11 bases; junction bases not matched to a gene: 5. The CDR3 extends over 13 amino acids. In nucleotides, the CDR3 is TGTGCCAGCAGCCCAGGACTAGCGGACGAGCTGTTTTTT. This encodes CASSPGLADELFF.

The V gene is TRBV6-5, the J gene TRBJ2-1, with 8 bases fitting TRBD2. CDR3 length: 12 residues. V lost 11 bases to trimming and J lost 7 bases; unmatched junction nucleotides: 7. Germline lookup yields CDR1 MNHEY and CDR2 SVGAGI. CDR3 DNA: TGTGCCGGCGGACTAGCCGGTAATGAGCAGTTCTTC. Its protein product is CAGGLAGNEQFF.

V gene TRBV10-3 combines with J gene TRBJ1-5; the match to TRBD1 covers 9 bases. Germline V gene data show CDR1 as ENHRY and CDR2 as SYGVKD. The CDR3 totals 15 residues. Trimming took 5 bases from V and 0 from J; bases not matched to a gene: 2. CDR3 protein: CAISRDRDSNQPQHF. CDR3 in DNA: TGTGCCATCAGTAGGGACAGGGATAGCAATCAGCCCCAGCATTTT.

This sequence joins TRBV27 and TRBJ1-2, with D unresolved. Trimming cost V 4 bases and J 8 bases, with 11 bases left between them. Germline loops: CDR1 MNHEY, CDR2 SMNVEV (reference sequence). CDR3 length: 12 amino acids. CDR3 loop: CASSSVRGGYTF. CDR3 DNA: TGTGCCAGCAGTTCGGTCCGCGGAGGCTACACCTTC.

The genes are TRBV10-3 and TRBJ2-1, with 10 bases matching TRBD2. J lost 8 bases, V lost 11 bases, and 9 bases had no gene match. CDR3 size: 13 residues. From germline, CDR1 is ENHRY and CDR2 SYGVKD. The chain's CDR3 is CALASGSGDEQFF. The CDR3 DNA sequence: TGTGCCCTCGCTAGCGGGAGTGGGGATGAGCAGTTCTTC.

This rearrangement joins TRBV29-1 to TRBJ2-7; 9 bases fit TRBD2. With V trimmed by 6 bases and J by 5 bases, 8 bases remained unmatched. Per the germline V gene, CDR1 is SQVTM and CDR2 is ANQGSEA. The CDR3 runs to 13 residues. The CDR3 nucleotides read TGCAGCGTCAAAGCGGGAGGTTATGACGAGCAGTACTTC. Protein product: CSVKAGGYDEQYF.

The rearrangement joins TRBV12-3 or TRBV12-4 to TRBJ2-7; 8 nucleotides align to TRBD1. This CDR3 contains 13 residues. The trim removed 5 bases at V and 2 bases at J, leaving 2 bases unmatched. For the CDR3, the DNA is TGTGCCAGCAGTGGACAGGGAACCTACGAGCAGTACTTC. Protein: CASSGQGTYEQYF.

The chain is built from TRBV28 and TRBJ2-6; the D gene is possibly TRBD2 (5 bases). CDR3 length: 16 amino acids. The V and J ends lost 6 bases and 2 bases respectively, with 14 bases between them. Germline-derived CDR1 and CDR2 are MDHEN and SYDVKM. CDR3 nucleotide sequence: TGTGCCAGCAGAAAACCCGGGGTTACTGGGGCCAACGTCCTGACTTTC. As protein: CASRKPGVTGANVLTF.